Each of the 27 T cell receptor beta chains below was sequenced from the same sample in a study of T cell responses to AZD1222 COVID-19 vaccine. The assay was immunoSEQ multiplex PCR, and TCRdb's table has in-frame clones only and misses some. The sample lists roughly 76,000 clones; about 88% were seen once. Sequenced here: peripheral blood, sampled on day 0 of AZD1222 vaccination. The origin of the receptors is an adult in good health.

The chain employs TRBV6-1 and TRBJ2-2; 10 bases fit TRBD2. V was clipped by 4 bases and J by 6 bases; unmatched bases: 8. The CDR3 contains 16 residues. The germline CDR1 and CDR2 sequences are MNHNS and SASEGT. Here the CDR3 DNA reads TGTGCCAGCAGTGCCCTAGCGGGGGAAGGTGCCGGGGAGCTGTTTTTT. Protein product: CASSALAGEGAGELFF.

Concerning this clone itself: One end of the junction does not line up with germline, which may come from a read error. This sequence joins TRBV6-1 and TRBJ1-2; no reliable D call. The CDR3 is 14 residues long. Germline V gene sequence: CDR1 MNHNS, CDR2 SASEGT. The CDR3 is CASREGSGLGGYTF. DNA of the CDR3: TGTGCCAGCAGAGAAGGGAGTGGCCTGGGTGGCTACACCTTC.

The chain links TRBV19 to TRBJ2-3; D might be TRBD2 (7 bases). Per the germline V gene, CDR1 is LNHDA and CDR2 is SQIVND (reference sequence). Trimming removed 7 bases from V and 6 bases from J, with 20 bases in between. CDR3 length equals 15 residues. CDR3 bases: TGTGCCAGTAAGGGGGGTAATTTGGGAGGGGATACGCAGTATTTT. Translation: CASKGGNLGGDTQYF. Combining the CDR3 with reference TRBV19 and TRBJ2-3 gives the whole variable domain DGGITQSPKYLFRKEGQNVTLSCEQNLNHDAMYWYRQDPGQGLRLIYYSQIVNDFQKGDIAEGYSVSREKKESFPLTVTSAQKNPTAFYLCASKGGNLGGDTQYFGPGTRLTVL.

V and J are TRBV20-1 and TRBJ1-2; D gene uncertain. The V gene's germline CDR1 is DFQATT and CDR2 SNEGSKA (reference sequence). The CDR3 length is 10 residues. Trimming removed 6 bases from V and 4 bases from J, with 6 bases in between. This CDR3 is CSANIYGYTF. In DNA form, the CDR3 reads TGCAGTGCCAATATCTATGGCTACACCTTC.

The chain has TRBV5-6 and TRBJ2-1; D remains ambiguous. This CDR3 has 12 amino acids. V was shortened by 0 bases and J by 9 bases, with 7 bases between the two germline ends. CDR1 SGHDT and CDR2 YYEEEE come from the germline V gene. CDR3 residues: CASSLGGSEQFF. CDR3 bases: TGTGCCAGCAGCTTGGGGGGTAGTGAGCAGTTCTTC.

The V and J genes are TRBV19 and TRBJ1-3; 7 bases are shared with TRBD1. In germline, CDR1 is LNHDA, CDR2 SQIVND (reference sequence). V lost 5 bases, J lost 0 bases, and 7 bases stayed unmatched. This CDR3 has 16 residues. This CDR3 is CASSPGQASSGNTIYF. DNA for the CDR3: TGTGCCAGTAGTCCCGGACAGGCGAGCTCTGGAAACACCATATATTTT.

The chain recombines TRBV12-5 with TRBJ2-2; the D gene is possibly TRBD1 (6 bases). The CDR3 length is 14 residues. The V end lost 5 bases, the J end lost 0 bases, and 7 bases lay between the germline ends. Germline V lookup: CDR1 LGHNT, CDR2 FRNRAP. The CDR3 coding sequence is TGTGCTAGTGGTCGGACAGCGAACACCGGGGAGCTGTTTTTT. It translates to CASGRTANTGELFF. Complete variable domain (other parts from reference TRBV12-5 and TRBJ2-2): DARVTQTPRHKVTEMGQEVTMRCQPILGHNTVFWYRQTMMQGLELLAYFRNRAPLDDSGMPKDRFSAEMPDATLATLKIQPSEPRDSAVYFCASGRTANTGELFFGEGSRLTVL.

This clone was counted once. The chain couples TRBV27 to TRBJ1-1; D remains unclear. Germline lookup yields CDR1 MNHEY and CDR2 SMNVEV (reference sequence). CDR3 length: 14 residues. V lost 2 bases and J lost 10, with 17 bases in between. In DNA, the CDR3 is TGTGCCAGCAGTTTAAGCGCGGGAAAGGGAGGAGCTTTCTTT. As protein: CASSLSAGKGGAFF.

V usage is TRBV6-5 and J usage is TRBJ1-4, with D possibly TRBD1 on 5 matching bases. V was cut by 2 bases and J by 6 bases, with 10 bases left in between. The CDR3 has 14 residues. Germline V gene data show CDR1 as MNHEY and CDR2 as SVGAGI. The CDR3 sequence is CASSYLGGDEKLFF. CDR3 sequence (DNA): TGTGCCAGCAGTTACCTCGGAGGGGATGAAAAACTGTTTTTT.

The chain combines TRBV6-6 with TRBJ2-5; possibly TRBD1 or TRBD2 for D (6 bases each). Germline V CDR1 and CDR2: MNHNY, SVGAGI (reference sequence). V was cut by 2 bases and J by 5 bases, with 9 bases left in between. The CDR3 extends over 13 amino acids. DNA for the CDR3: TGTGCCAGCAGTTACGGGGGGCGGGAGACCCAGTACTTC. It specifies CASSYGGRETQYF.

The chain combines TRBV18 with TRBJ2-3, with TRBD2 as a possible D gene (5 bases). The length of the CDR3 is 14 residues. Trimming pared 3 bases from V and 0 bases from J, leaving 7 bases between. Germline V gives CDR1 KGHSH, CDR2 LQKENI. DNA for the CDR3: TGTGCCAGCTCACCGAGCGGTAGCACAGATACGCAGTATTTT. It specifies CASSPSGSTDTQYF.

The chain carries TRBV5-5 and TRBJ2-2; D perhaps matches TRBD2 (5 bases). V dropped 4 bases and J dropped 1 base, with 11 bases sitting between them. The CDR3 is made up of 15 amino acids. Germline V gene lookup returns CDR1 SGHKS and CDR2 YYEKEE (reference sequence). The CDR3 loop is CASSLRTQNTGELFF. The CDR3 bases are TGTGCCAGCAGCCTCAGGACTCAGAACACCGGGGAGCTGTTTTTT.

V usage is TRBV5-8 and J usage is TRBJ2-2; 10 positions match TRBD1. CDR1 is SGHTS, CDR2 YDEGEE, per germline. The V and J ends lost 4 bases and 4 bases, in that order; junction bases with no gene match: 7. There are 16 residues in the CDR3. DNA for the CDR3: TGTGCCAGCAGCCGAGACAGGGGGCTTTTCACCGGGGAGCTGTTTTTT. It specifies CASSRDRGLFTGELFF.

This sequence joins TRBV3-1 (or the pseudogene TRBV3-2) and TRBJ1-2; D is undetermined. V shed 3 bases and J shed 6 bases, with 11 bases lying between them. The CDR3 is 13 residues long. The germline gives CDR1 LGHDT, CDR2 YNNKEL (reference sequence). For the CDR3, the DNA is TGTGCCAGCAGCCAGCATCTCCTGGATGGCTACACCTTC. Encoded protein: CASSQHLLDGYTF.

This clone has a handful of counts. The V gene is TRBV28, the J gene TRBJ1-6; D not certain. CDR3 length: 19 residues. V was cut by 3 bases and J by 0 bases, with 18 bases left in between. From germline, CDR1 is MDHEN and CDR2 SYDVKM. CDR3 bases: TGTGCCAGCAGTTTCGGGAGGGCAGACCAAACCTCCTATAATTCACCCCTCCACTTT. Its translation: CASSFGRADQTSYNSPLHF.

This chain connects TRBV27 to TRBJ1-2; 9 bases map to TRBD1. Losses at the gene ends were 5 bases for V and 4 bases for J; bases not matched to a gene: 11. This CDR3 region has 16 residues. Per germline, CDR1 MNHEY and CDR2 SMNVEV (reference sequence). In DNA form, the CDR3 reads TGTGCCAGCAGTAGATCCGGGACAGGGCCCTTCTATGGCTACACCTTC. It is translated as CASSRSGTGPFYGYTF.

CDR3 residues: CASSEQVSSYNSPLHF. In DNA, the CDR3 is TGTGCCAGTAGTGAACAGGTTAGCTCCTATAATTCACCCCTCCACTTT. V is TRBV19 and J is TRBJ1-6; maybe TRBD1 (5 bases). The V and J ends lost 5 bases and 0 bases respectively, with 11 bases between them. The germline CDR1 and CDR2 sequences are LNHDA and SQIVND (reference sequence). CDR3 length: 16 residues.

The rearrangement joins TRBV7-2 to TRBJ2-2, with no clear D. CDR1 and CDR2 from the germline V gene are SGHTA and FQGNSA. The CDR3 extends over 15 amino acids. V was clipped by 1 base and J by 2 bases, with 8 bases between them. In nucleotides, the CDR3 is TGTGCCAGCAGCTTAGTTGTAGTTAACACCGGGGAGCTGTTTTTT. Residues: CASSLVVVNTGELFF.

The DNA for the CDR3 is TGTGCCAGCAGTTACTCAGTGAGCTCTGGAAACACCATATATTTT. Translating it yields CASSYSVSSGNTIYF. V is TRBV6-5 and J is TRBJ1-3; D gene unclear. This CDR3 has 15 amino acids. Between the trimmed V and J ends, which lost 0 bases and 0 bases, there was a span of 6 bases. Germline-derived CDR1 and CDR2 are MNHEY and SVGAGI.

The chain recombines TRBV28 with TRBJ1-2; D call uncertain. V was cut by 3 bases and J by 9 bases, with 8 bases left in between. CDR1 and CDR2 from the germline V gene are MDHEN and SYDVKM. The CDR3 sequence is 11 residues long. This chain's CDR3 is CASSLRDRYTF. CDR3 DNA sequence: TGTGCCAGCAGTTTGAGAGATCGCTACACCTTC.

The V gene is TRBV19, the J gene TRBJ1-1, with D possibly TRBD1 on 5 matching bases. CDR3 size: 17 residues. Germline values: CDR1 LNHDA, CDR2 SQIVND (reference sequence). Between the trimmed V and J ends, which lost 3 bases and 1 base, there was a span of 18 bases. CDR3 sequence: CASSISGGLTPNTEAFF. CDR3 coding DNA: TGTGCCAGTAGTATTTCGGGGGGACTAACGCCGAACACTGAAGCTTTCTTT.

The CDR3: CASRGARTGELFF. The CDR3 nucleotides read TGTGCCAGCAGGGGGGCGAGGACCGGGGAGCTGTTTTTT. The chain has TRBV2 and TRBJ2-2, with a possible D match to TRBD1 (6 bases). The V gene lost 6 bases and the J gene lost 5 bases, with 10 bases spanning the gap. Germline loops: CDR1 SNHLY, CDR2 FYNNEI. The CDR3 covers 13 residues.

The chain links TRBV19 to TRBJ1-2; 10 bases align to TRBD1. The germline V gene has CDR1 LNHDA and CDR2 SQIVND (reference sequence). Trimming removed 5 bases from V and 3 bases from J; junction bases left unmatched: 9. The CDR3 is made up of 16 amino acids. CDR3 sequence: CASSPGGTGVYYGYTF. CDR3 DNA: TGTGCCAGTAGTCCCGGCGGGACAGGGGTCTACTATGGCTACACCTTC.

V is TRBV28 and J is TRBJ2-1; the D is unclear. V gave up 3 bases and J gave up 6 bases, with 6 bases separating them. The CDR3 is 12 residues long. Per germline, CDR1 MDHEN and CDR2 SYDVKM. The CDR3 sequence is CASSLVLNEQFF. Here the CDR3 DNA reads TGTGCCAGCAGTTTGGTGCTCAATGAGCAGTTCTTC.

The rearrangement links TRBV30 to TRBJ1-2; no firm D call. Trimming removed 8 bases at V and 1 base at J, with 8 bases between. The CDR3 contains 11 residues. CDR1 GTSNPN and CDR2 SVGIG come from the germline V gene (reference sequence). CDR3 in amino acids: CAQNNNYGYTF. The CDR3 DNA follows: TGTGCCCAGAACAATAACTATGGCTACACCTTC.

The chain employs TRBV6-5 and TRBJ2-3; 12 bases agree with TRBD2. V shed 7 bases and J 9 bases; nucleotides not matched to a gene: 8. This CDR3 has 14 amino acids. The germline V gene encodes CDR1 MNHEY and CDR2 SVGAGI. Here the CDR3 reads CASTGLAGSPTQYF. The DNA for the CDR3 is TGTGCCAGCACCGGACTAGCGGGAAGTCCAACGCAGTATTTT.

The V call is TRBV5-1, the J call TRBJ2-5; D not resolved. V was cut by 0 bases and J by 8 bases, with 14 bases left in between. This CDR3 region has 14 residues. Germline-derived CDR1 and CDR2 are SGHRS and YFSETQ. The CDR3 loop is CASSLASEASTQYF. DNA of the CDR3: TGCGCCAGCAGCTTGGCCTCAGAGGCCTCAACCCAGTACTTC.